The 29 T cell receptor beta chains below were found in one sample sequenced in a study of tumor and adjacent non-tumor tissue in lung cancer. A modified ARM-PCR protocol with three rounds of nested PCR amplified TCRbeta. TCRdb fed the multiplex PCR reads into MiXCR, producing one record per CDR3 protein. This table holds tens of thousands of distinct CDR3 sequences, just over 75% found once. This sample's RNA came from whole unsorted tissue. More than 3 cm separated this lung sample from the edge of the tumor. Input material: distant non-tumor lung tissue. These receptors were collected from a man between 65 and 85 years old with non-small cell lung cancer.

On this clonotype: Given the absence of the conserved phenylalanine or tryptophan at the CDR3 end, a read error is likely. No DNA is shown, since the ends of the CDR3 on it are uncertain; the CDR3 is the one TCRdb lists. The chain combines TRBV11-2 with TRBJ2-3; no DNA check was done on the table's D call, TRBD2. Germline V CDR1 and CDR2: SGHAT, FQNNGV. The CDR3 has 16 amino acids, counting both end residues. The CDR3 reads CVSSFGGLALTDTEYL.

About this clonotype itself: At one boundary the junction diverges from the germline segment, which might be a read error. The V call is TRBV11-2, the J call TRBJ2-2, with 7 bases matching TRBD1. Germline CDR1 reads SGHAT; CDR2 reads FQNNGV. CDR3 length: 16 amino acids. CDR3 protein: CAISLMGTGVDGELFF. CDR3 nucleotide sequence: TGTGCCATCAGCTTAATGGGCACAGGGGTTGATGGGGAGCTGTTTTTT. The full variable domain, in which reference TRBV11-2 and TRBJ2-2 provide the parts outside the CDR3, is EAGVAQSPRYKIIEKRQSVAFWCNPISGHATLYWYQQILGQGPKLLIQFQNNGVVDDSQLPKDRFSAERLKGVDSTLKIQPAKLEDSAVYLCAISLMGTGVDGELFFGEGSRLTVL.

This chain links TRBV6-5 with TRBJ1-5, with no clear D. The CDR3 length is 13 residues. The ends were cut back, 0 bases at V and 15 bases at J, with 15 bases in the middle. The germline V gene encodes CDR1 MNHEY and CDR2 SVGAGI. This CDR3 is CASSYSINQLRHF. The CDR3 region has the DNA TGTGCCAGCAGTTACTCGATCAATCAGCTCCGGCATTTT.

V and J are TRBV11-3 and TRBJ2-1; D remains ambiguous. Germline V lookup: CDR1 SGHNT, CDR2 YENEEA. The CDR3 is 13 residues long. V lost 4 bases and J 13 bases, leaving 17 bases between the germline ends. CDR3 residues: CASSSICPEEQFF. The CDR3 DNA follows: TGTGCCAGCAGCTCCATCTGTCCCGAAGAACAGTTCTTC.

A remark on this clonotype: In this CDR3 the conserved last residue, phenylalanine or tryptophan, is missing, so a read error is likely. Because the CDR3's place on the DNA is in doubt, the DNA is left out and the CDR3 is given as listed by TCRdb. The chain employs TRBV29-1 and TRBJ2-4; the DNA was not compared with TRBD1, the D call given in the table. Looked up from germline, CDR1 is SQVTM and CDR2 is ANQGSEA. The CDR3 spans 14 residues, counting both ends. The CDR3 protein is CSGTRGQGKNIEYV.

This clonotype was found a few times. The CDR3 sequence: CASGMTGECYGYTF. The CDR3 nucleotides read TGTGCCAGCGGGATGACAGGGGAGTGCTATGGCTACACCTTC. This chain joins TRBV6-5 and TRBJ1-2; 8 bases line up with TRBD1. Germline V gene sequence: CDR1 MNHEY, CDR2 SVGAGI. The CDR3 is 14 residues long. V gave up 8 bases and J gave up 4 bases; unmatched junction bases: 9.

Comment on this clonotype: One end of the junction varies from germline; a read error may be responsible. This sequence joins TRBV11-3 and TRBJ2-3; D possibly matches TRBD1 or TRBD2 (5 bases each). CDR3 length equals 15 residues. Per the germline V gene, CDR1 is SGHNT and CDR2 is YENEEA. The CDR3, as DNA: TGTGCCAGCACCCGTCAGGGAGTAAGCACAAATACGCAGTATTTT. Its translation is CASTRQGVSTNTQYF.

As for this clonotype: Since the CDR3 does not end with the conserved phenylalanine or tryptophan, this likely comes from a read error. No DNA is shown, since the ends of the CDR3 on it are uncertain; the CDR3 is the one TCRdb lists. The genes are TRBV21-1 and TRBJ1-5. TRBV21-1 counts as a pseudogene. The CDR3 extends over 13 residues, inclusive of both ends. This chain's CDR3 is CASSRRGNQPHHI.

This clonotype is a singleton in its sample. Since the CDR3 does not end with the conserved phenylalanine or tryptophan, this likely comes from a read error. The limits of the CDR3 on the DNA are not certain, so only TCRdb's listed CDR3 is given. This CDR3 is CAWSGKGDYEHYS. The chain combines TRBV30 with TRBJ2-7; whether TRBD1, the table's D call, matches the DNA was not checked. The CDR3 totals 13 residues, both ends included. Germline CDR1 and CDR2: GTSNPN and SVGIG (reference sequence).

As concerns this clonotype: At one boundary the junction diverges from the germline segment, which might be a read error. The gene calls are TRBV12-3 or TRBV12-4 and TRBJ2-7; 9 bases fit TRBD1. CDR3 length: 18 amino acids. The CDR3 reads CASSFLVQGAAYVYEQYF. The CDR3 nucleotides are TGTGCCAGCAGTTTTCTAGTACAGGGGGCCGCGTATGTCTACGAGCAATACTTC.

With respect to this clonotype: A much larger clone differs from this one at a single base, so this may be a read error. V usage is TRBV4-3 and J usage is TRBJ2-1; D is ambiguous. The germline CDR1 and CDR2 sequences are LGHNA and YSLEER. The CDR3 contains 14 residues. CDR3 loop: CASSLKPGYNELFF. The CDR3 region has the DNA TGCGCCAGCAGCCTTAAGCCGGGTTACAATGAGCTGTTCTTC.

The chain employs TRBV11-2 and TRBJ2-7, with 8 bases fitting TRBD1. The CDR3 contains 14 residues. CDR1 SGHAT and CDR2 FQNNGV come from the germline V gene. V trimming: 2 bases; J trimming: 2 bases; junction bases outside the gene matches: 2. CDR3 protein: CASSLSGGPYEQYF. As DNA, the CDR3 is TGTGCCAGCAGCTTATCAGGGGGCCCCTACGAGCAGTACTTC.

The rearrangement uses TRBV12-3 or TRBV12-4 and TRBJ2-2, with D possibly being TRBD1 or TRBD2 (6 bases each). Trimming took 10 bases from V and 3 from J, leaving 18 bases between them. This CDR3 contains 15 residues. CDR3 in DNA: TGTGCCAACAGCCCCACGGGGGCAGACACCGGGGAGCTGTTTTTT. Its translation is CANSPTGADTGELFF.

Concerning this clonotype itself: The junction differs from germline at one of its ends, possibly a read error. V and J are TRBV12-3 or TRBV12-4 and TRBJ1-6, with D unresolved. The CDR3 consists of 14 residues. CDR3 bases: TGTGCCAGCACCCTAGGGAGGTTTAATTCACCCCTCCGCTTT. It specifies CASTLGRFNSPLRF.

This clonotype was observed once. At one of its ends the junction is not consistent with the germline gene, which may arise from a read error. This chain links TRBV4-3 with TRBJ2-2, with a possible D match to TRBD2 (5 bases). Germline CDR1 LGHNA, CDR2 YSLEER. This CDR3 spans 17 amino acids. The CDR3 here is CASSQEGGLQNTGEPFF. The DNA of the CDR3 is TGCGCCAGCAGCCAAGAGGGTGGACTGCAGAACACCGGGGAGCCGTTTTTT.

This clonotype showed up just a few times. A much larger clone differs from this one at a single base, so this may be a read error. This chain connects TRBV12-3 or TRBV12-4 to TRBJ1-2; a possible D gene is TRBD1 (5 bases). The CDR3 consists of 13 residues. In DNA form, the CDR3 reads TGTGCCAGCGGTTTTCAGGGATTAAATAGCTACACCTTC. It translates to CASGFQGLNSYTF.

Concerning this clonotype itself: A much larger clone lies a single base off, so this may be a read error. V is TRBV10-2 and J is TRBJ2-5; no reliable D call. Germline CDR1 WSHSY, CDR2 SAAADI. The CDR3 spans 13 residues. This CDR3 is CSSSDPVAETQYF. CDR3 DNA: TGCTCCAGCAGTGACCCGGTCGCGGAGACCCAGTACTTC.

This clonotype has just a few counts. A much larger clone sits a single nucleotide away, making a read error possible. The chain couples TRBV28 to TRBJ2-7; no firm D call. CDR1 MDHEN and CDR2 SYDVKM come from the germline V gene. V was shortened by 3 bases and J by 4 bases, with 10 bases between the two germline ends. The CDR3 is made up of 13 amino acids. The CDR3 sequence: CASSFAALYEQYF. The CDR3 DNA follows: TGTGCCAGCAGTTTTGCGGCGTTGTACGAGCAGTACTTC.

Turning to this clonotype: A read error may produce the germline difference seen at one junction end. The CDR3 is CANSPTGGSDTQYF. The CDR3 DNA reads as TGTGCCAACAGCCCGACAGGGGGCTCGGATACGCAGTATTTT. This sequence joins TRBV11-2 and TRBJ2-3; 10 bases are shared with TRBD1. Germline CDR1 SGHAT, CDR2 FQNNGV. The CDR3 has 14 amino acids.

This clonotype was seen just once. The chain combines TRBV6-2 or TRBV6-3 with TRBJ1-1; D perhaps matches TRBD1 (5 bases). CDR3 length equals 17 residues. CDR1 and CDR2 (germline): MNHEY, SVGEGT. The DNA of the CDR3 is TGTGTCAACAGTTACCCCTTGGCAGGGCCATCGAACACTGAAGCTTTCTTT. Amino acids: CVNSYPLAGPSNTEAFF.

As for this clonotype: A junction boundary mismatches the germline segment, possibly from a read error. The chain links TRBV10-1 to TRBJ2-1; D call uncertain. CDR1 is WNHNN and CDR2 is SYGVQD in the germline V gene (reference sequence). The CDR3 has 14 amino acids. The CDR3 DNA reads TGCGCCAGCAGTGAGTCGCTGGTTTACAATGAACAGTTCTTC. This translates into CASSESLVYNEQFF.

With regard to this clonotype: A read error may produce the germline difference seen at one junction end. The chain combines TRBV12-3 or TRBV12-4 with TRBJ2-2; 7 bases are shared with TRBD1. This CDR3 has 15 residues. The DNA for the CDR3 is TGTGCCTGCAGTCCCCAACAGGGGAGCGCCGGGGAGCTGTTTTTT. Translated, it gives CACSPQQGSAGELFF.

The DNA for the CDR3 is TGTGCCAGCAGTCTAGGACAGATCACTGAAGCTTTCTTT. Translation: CASSLGQITEAFF. The chain carries TRBV11-1 and TRBJ1-1; tentative D call: TRBD1 (6 bases). CDR3 length: 13 amino acids. Germline V gene lookup returns CDR1 SGHAT and CDR2 FQDESV (reference sequence). The germline V and J ends were trimmed by 6 bases and 4 bases, with 12 bases remaining between them.

This clonotype appeared once. This clone may be a read error of a much larger clone one base away. The DNA for the CDR3 is TGTGACAGCAGTTATCTGGGAGGGAGGACCGGGGAGCTGTTTTTT. This encodes CDSSYLGGRTGELFF. This chain links TRBV6-6 with TRBJ2-2; 7 positions match TRBD2. CDR3 size: 15 residues. Germline loops: CDR1 MNHNY, CDR2 SVGAGI (reference sequence).

The V call is TRBV5-1, the J call TRBJ2-1; D is perhaps TRBD1 or TRBD2 (5 bases each). This CDR3 has 16 amino acids. The germline V gene has CDR1 SGHRS and CDR2 YFSETQ. V lost 4 bases to trimming and J lost 9 bases, with 23 bases between them. The DNA for the CDR3 is TGCGCCAGCAGCCCCAAAAGGGGACGTCGTTCGTTTGAGCAGTTCTTC. It is translated as CASSPKRGRRSFEQFF.

In regard to this clonotype: The junction does not match germline at one end; this may be a read error. V and J are TRBV10-3 and TRBJ1-5; 7 bases fit TRBD1. This CDR3 is built from 16 residues. Germline V lookup: CDR1 ENHRY, CDR2 SYGVKD. This CDR3 reads CAIGRGGVSGNQPRHF. In DNA form, the CDR3 reads TGTGCCATCGGAAGAGGGGGCGTATCTGGTAATCAGCCCCGGCATTTT.

Details on this clonotype: This could be a read error, since a much larger clone is one nucleotide away. This chain joins TRBV5-1 and TRBJ2-1; possible D gene TRBD2, 6 bases. CDR1 and CDR2 (germline): SGHRS, YFSETQ. The germline V and J ends were trimmed by 2 bases and 11 bases, with 14 bases remaining between them. This CDR3 spans 13 amino acids. In DNA, the CDR3 is TGCGCCAGCAGCTTACACGACGGGAGTAAGCAGTTCTTC. Residues: CASSLHDGSKQFF. Filled out from reference TRBV5-1 and TRBJ2-1, the complete variable domain reads KAGVTQTPRYLIKTRGQQVTLSCSPISGHRSVSWYQQTPGQGLQFLFEYFSETQRNKGNFPGRFSGRQFSNSRSEMNVSTLELGDSALYLCASSLHDGSKQFFGPGTRLTVL.

Note on this clonotype: This sequence may be a read error, since a much larger clone differs from it by one base. V usage is TRBV12-3 or TRBV12-4 and J usage is TRBJ1-2; possible D gene TRBD1, 6 bases. The CDR3 extends over 13 amino acids. This CDR3 reads CPSRPPGVYGYTF. The CDR3 coding sequence is TGTCCCAGCAGGCCCCCAGGGGTCTATGGCTACACCTTC.

The chain links TRBV12-3 or TRBV12-4 to TRBJ2-5; 7 nucleotides match TRBD2. The CDR3 is 15 residues long. CDR3 DNA: TGTGTCAACAGCGGGATAACGGGAGTGGTGGAGACCCAGTACTTC. Translated, it gives CVNSGITGVVETQYF.